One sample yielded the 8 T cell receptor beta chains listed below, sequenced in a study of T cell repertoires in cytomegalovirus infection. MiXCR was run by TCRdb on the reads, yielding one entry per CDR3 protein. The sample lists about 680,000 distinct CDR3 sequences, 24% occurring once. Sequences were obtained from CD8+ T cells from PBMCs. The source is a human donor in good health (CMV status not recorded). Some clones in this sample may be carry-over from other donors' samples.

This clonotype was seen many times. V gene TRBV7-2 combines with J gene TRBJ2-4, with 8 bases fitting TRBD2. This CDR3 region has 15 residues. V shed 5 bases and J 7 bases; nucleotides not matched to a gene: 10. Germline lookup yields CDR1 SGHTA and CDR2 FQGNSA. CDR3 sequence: CASSIAGTSWNIQYF. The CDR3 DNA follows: TGTGCCAGCAGCATTGCCGGGACTAGTTGGAACATTCAGTACTTC.

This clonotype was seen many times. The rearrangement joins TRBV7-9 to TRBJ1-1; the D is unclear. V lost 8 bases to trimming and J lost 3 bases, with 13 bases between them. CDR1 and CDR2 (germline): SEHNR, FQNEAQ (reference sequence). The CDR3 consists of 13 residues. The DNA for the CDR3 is TGTGCCAGCTCACCGGGGAGGGACACTGAAGCTTTCTTT. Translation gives CASSPGRDTEAFF.

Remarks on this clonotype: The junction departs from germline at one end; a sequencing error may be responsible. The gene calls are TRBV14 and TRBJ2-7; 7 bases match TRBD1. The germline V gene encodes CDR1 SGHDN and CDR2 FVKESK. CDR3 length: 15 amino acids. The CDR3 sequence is CANSLLKTGPYEQYF. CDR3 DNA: TGTGCCAACAGCCTTTTAAAGACAGGGCCCTACGAGCAGTACTTC.

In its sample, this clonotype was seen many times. The CDR3 nucleotides read TGTGCCAGCAGCTCAATATTCCGGGACGGAGCCTACGAGCAGTACGTC. It is translated as CASSSIFRDGAYEQYV. This chain connects TRBV7-8 to TRBJ2-7; D possibly matches TRBD1 or TRBD2 (5 bases each). Trimming took off 4 bases at V and 2 bases at J, with 18 bases between the two ends. The CDR3 consists of 16 residues. Germline lookup yields CDR1 SGHVS and CDR2 FQNEAQ.

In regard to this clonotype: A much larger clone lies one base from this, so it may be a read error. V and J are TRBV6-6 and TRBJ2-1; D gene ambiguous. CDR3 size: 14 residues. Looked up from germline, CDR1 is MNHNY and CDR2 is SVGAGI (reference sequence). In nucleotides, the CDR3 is TGTGCCGGCAGTTACTCGGGCCCGCCGAATGAGCAGTTCTTC. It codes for CAGSYSGPPNEQFF.

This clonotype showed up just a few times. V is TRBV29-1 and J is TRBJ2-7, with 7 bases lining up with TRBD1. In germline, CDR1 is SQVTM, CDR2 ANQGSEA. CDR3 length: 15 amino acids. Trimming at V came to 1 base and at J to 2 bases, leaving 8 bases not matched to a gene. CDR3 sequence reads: CSVEGVGQAPYEQYF. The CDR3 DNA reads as TGCAGCGTTGAAGGGGTAGGACAGGCCCCCTACGAGCAGTACTTC.

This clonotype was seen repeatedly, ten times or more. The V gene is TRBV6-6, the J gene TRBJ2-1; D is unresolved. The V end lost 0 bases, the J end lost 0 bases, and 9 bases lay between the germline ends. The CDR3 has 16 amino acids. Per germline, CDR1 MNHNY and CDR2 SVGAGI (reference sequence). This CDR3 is CASSYSLRPSYNEQFF. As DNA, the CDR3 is TGTGCCAGCAGTTACTCTCTACGACCCTCCTACAATGAGCAGTTCTTC.

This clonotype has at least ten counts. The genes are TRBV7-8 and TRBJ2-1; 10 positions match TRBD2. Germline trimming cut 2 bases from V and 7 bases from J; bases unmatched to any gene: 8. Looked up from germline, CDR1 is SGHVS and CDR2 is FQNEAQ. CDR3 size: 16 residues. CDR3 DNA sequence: TGTGCCAGCAGCTTAAACCTAGCGGGGGCGGGAAATGAGCAGTTCTTC. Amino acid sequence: CASSLNLAGAGNEQFF.